A selection of T cell receptor beta chains follows, all from one sample in a study of T cells expressing NK-cell markers. No DNA is given; TCRdb re-called the 5' RACE reads and lists each CDR3 protein once. The sample has just over 300 distinct CDR3 sequences. Material for sequencing was blood T cells: a sorted CD56 or NKG2C T cell subset, CD4+ or CD8+ T cells, or bulk PBMC T cells (not recorded which). The source is a woman aged 18-69 years in good health. Both conserved end residues are part of each CDR3. Each record gives: J gene, clone size, V gene, CDR3 protein. Size values are once, few and many counts, or a class for expanded clones, and some rows have none.

TRBJ2-7 medium-sized TRBV20-1 CSAPSGSSYEQYF
TRBJ2-7 medium-sized TRBV5-5 CASRYTGGEYEQYF
TRBJ2-3 medium-sized TRBV7-9 CASSLEGTDTQYF
TRBJ2-3 medium-sized TRBV9 CASSRRGLDTQYF
TRBJ2-7 medium-sized TRBV9 CASSVDDLYEQYF
TRBJ1-5 - TRBV5-1 CASSQGIESNQPQHF
TRBJ2-7 large TRBV4-1 CASSQVTSRINEQYF
TRBJ2-5 large TRBV7-8 CASSPRVLAGGETQYF
TRBJ2-7 hyperexpanded TRBV7-9 CASSSRGRYEQYF
TRBJ2-1 - TRBV13 CASSLRGGYNEQFF
TRBJ2-7 large TRBV3-1 CASSQEGTGTSAYEQYF
TRBJ2-7 medium-sized TRBV3-1 CASVGRGSYEQYF
TRBJ2-1 hyperexpanded TRBV6-5 CASSYSGTSGPHNEQFF
TRBJ1-1 medium-sized TRBV9 CASSGSRTGYSPEAFF
TRBJ2-5 large TRBV3-1 CASSLQIIAGLGETQYF
TRBJ2-1 medium-sized TRBV20-1 CSARDPPGLDPYNEQFF
TRBJ2-7 hyperexpanded TRBV11-1 CASSLAGSPYEQYF
TRBJ1-3 medium-sized TRBV7-3 CASSLQGAGNTIYF
TRBJ2-3 - TRBV6-5 CASSYGSTSTDTQYF
TRBJ2-7 large TRBV7-8 CASSFFPPRDLPYYEQYF
TRBJ1-6 medium-sized TRBV9 CASSHRGYNSPLHF
TRBJ1-2 medium-sized TRBV29-1 CSVEDLTADYGYTF
TRBJ2-3 medium-sized TRBV5-6 CASSLRADTQYF
TRBJ2-7 medium-sized TRBV19 CASSRAWGGPSYEQYF
TRBJ2-4 medium-sized TRBV6-2/TRBV6-3 CASSYPDLAGGPKNIQYF
TRBJ2-5 medium-sized TRBV11-2 CASSSFIQETQYF
TRBJ1-6 medium-sized TRBV20-1 CSARARTGNNSPLHF
TRBJ2-7 - TRBV15 CATSEPGLAAPWSPVEQYF